This is a list of T cell receptor beta chains from one sample in a study of T-cell reconstitution after alpha-beta-depleted transplantation in children. Each CDR3 protein gets one entry after TCRdb re-called the PCR reads with MiXCR. The profile shows tens of thousands of distinct CDR3 sequences, 6% to 8.5% of them singletons. Sample: peripheral blood, taken 60 days after TCRalphabeta/CD19-depleted stem cell transplant. Receptor source: a child less than two years old who had a stem cell transplant for acute myeloid leukemia, so the T cells may come from the graft donor. Each CDR3 is given with its conserved first and last residue. D genes are given only for firm matches. Clone sizes are given selectively: once, few, many, or a class where the clone is expanded.

d_gene	v_gene	j_gene	abundance	CDR3aa	CDR3nt
TRBD2	TRBV7-9	TRBJ2-1	many	CASSGGGNEQFF	TGTGCCAGCAGCGGGGGGGGGAATGAGCAGTTCTTC
.	TRBV6-2/TRBV6-3	TRBJ2-2	many	CASSYRPGELFF	TGTGCCAGCAGTTATCGGCCCGGGGAGCTGTTTTTT
.	TRBV5-1	TRBJ2-7	many	CASSLARQTYEQYF	TGCGCCAGCAGCTTGGCCCGACAGACCTACGAGCAGTACTTC
.	TRBV6-5	TRBJ2-3	many	CASSYRGSTDTQYF	TGTGCCAGCAGTTACAGGGGAAGCACAGATACGCAGTATTTT
.	TRBV12-3/TRBV12-4	TRBJ2-3	many	CASSLEPWPTDTQYF	TGTGCCAGCAGTTTGGAGCCCTGGCCCACAGATACGCAGTATTTT
.	TRBV5-6	TRBJ2-7	.	CAMALALGGPVYEQYF	TGTGCCATGGCCCTCGCGCTGGGGGGCCCCGTCTACGAGCAGTACTTC
.	TRBV7-6	TRBJ1-2	many	CASSWGQGTPYGYTF	TGTGCCAGCAGCTGGGGGCAGGGAACTCCCTATGGCTACACCTTC
.	TRBV2	TRBJ2-2	many	CASSEFTGELFF	TGTGCCAGCAGTGAATTCACCGGGGAGCTGTTTTTT
.	TRBV4-3	TRBJ2-2	many	CASSQDPGITGELFF	TGCGCCAGCAGCCAAGACCCAGGGATCACCGGGGAGCTGTTTTTT
TRBD1	TRBV29-1	TRBJ1-1	many	CSLMGDRGTEAFF	TGCAGCCTCATGGGGGACAGGGGCACTGAAGCTTTCTTT
.	TRBV28	TRBJ1-6	many	CASSPRGSNSPLHF	TGTGCCAGCAGTCCGCGGGGAAGCAATTCACCCCTCCACTTT
TRBD1	TRBV6-1	TRBJ1-4	many	CASSEDRVDEKLFF	TGTGCCAGCAGTGAGGACAGGGTGGATGAAAAACTGTTTTTT
.	TRBV28	TRBJ2-7	many	CASSTGQSRVEQYF	TGTGCCAGCAGCACCGGACAGTCAAGGGTCGAGCAGTACTTC
.	TRBV6-1	TRBJ2-3	many	CASNEGGPHSTDTQYF	TGTGCCAGCAATGAGGGGGGGCCTCACAGCACAGATACGCAGTATTTT
.	TRBV28	TRBJ2-3	many	CASRNRPSRTDTQYF	TGTGCCAGCAGGAACCGGCCCTCTCGCACAGATACGCAGTATTTT
TRBD1	TRBV20-1	TRBJ1-5	many	CSAGDRGFQPQHF	TGCAGTGCTGGGGACAGGGGCTTTCAGCCCCAGCATTTT
TRBD1	TRBV10-3	TRBJ2-5	many	CAISGTGWETQYF	TGTGCCATCAGTGGGACAGGGTGGGAGACCCAGTACTTC
.	TRBV9	TRBJ1-2	many	CASSVVNYGYTF	TGTGCCAGCAGCGTAGTAAACTATGGCTACACCTTC
TRBD1	TRBV7-9	TRBJ2-2	.	CASSRTGGATGELFF	TGTGCCAGCAGCCGTACAGGGGGCGCCACCGGGGAGCTGTTTTTT
TRBD2	TRBV12-3/TRBV12-4	TRBJ2-3	many	CASSSPLAGPSTDTQYF	TGTGCCAGCAGTAGCCCTCTAGCGGGTCCTAGCACAGATACGCAGTATTTT
.	TRBV20-1	TRBJ1-4	many	CSALNRDQATNEKLFF	TGCAGTGCCCTGAACAGGGATCAGGCAACTAATGAAAAACTGTTTTTT
TRBD1	TRBV4-2	TRBJ1-6	many	CASSQGRGQGSPLHF	TGTGCCAGCAGCCAAGGAAGGGGGCAGGGTTCACCCCTCCACTTT
TRBD2	TRBV7-6	TRBJ2-3	medium-sized	CASSRQMTLAGGPLDTQYF	TGTGCCAGCAGCCGTCAAATGACACTAGCGGGGGGGCCATTGGATACGCAGTATTTT
TRBD1	TRBV6-1	TRBJ2-3	many	CANSTGGWGTDTQYF	TGTGCCAATTCGACAGGGGGCTGGGGAACAGATACGCAGTATTTT
.	TRBV29-1	TRBJ2-7	many	CSVESSSYEQYF	TGCAGCGTTGAATCCTCGTCCTACGAGCAGTACTTC
TRBD2	TRBV20-1	TRBJ2-5	many	CSARVPTSGETQYF	TGCAGTGCTAGAGTTCCGACTAGCGGAGAGACCCAGTACTTC
.	TRBV6-5	TRBJ2-7	medium-sized	CASSPPGAGQYF	TGTGCCAGCAGCCCACCGGGGGCAGGGCAGTACTTC